Presented here are 3 T cell receptor beta chains from one specimen sequenced in a study of regulatory T cells in long-lasting Graves disease. Time point noted: newly diagnosed GD, antithyroid drugs for less than 3 months. The authors made the TCR library using RNA they extracted from PBMCs. Construction of TCR beta libraries relied on iRepertoire HTBI primers and on Arm-PCR targeting CDR3 regions. Using its own MiXCR run on the multiplex PCR reads, TCRdb lists one record per CDR3 protein. Of about 540,000 distinct CDR3 sequences listed, about 14% are singletons. The sample was also reused in another study, on T cells in Graves' hyperthyroidism and ophthalmopathy.

The sequences come from peripheral blood mononuclear cells (PBMCs), collected at new diagnosis, from a patient treated with antithyroid drugs. The receptors were gathered from a man in his thirties or forties with Graves disease.

This clonotype was counted at least ten times. The V and J genes are TRBV7-3 and TRBJ2-1; 8 bases map to TRBD2. J gave up 6 bases and V 5 bases, and 6 bases lay outside the gene matches. Germline CDR1 SGHTA, CDR2 FQGTGA. The CDR3 runs 14 residues. CDR3 in amino acids: CASSQAGVGNEQFF. The CDR3 bases are TGTGCCAGCAGCCAAGCGGGAGTGGGCAATGAGCAGTTCTTC.

In its sample, this clonotype was seen many times. The rearrangement uses TRBV12-3 or TRBV12-4 and TRBJ2-6; D remains unclear. This CDR3 contains 14 residues. The germline V and J ends were trimmed by 3 bases and 3 bases, with 6 bases remaining between them. The CDR3 protein is CASSLVFGANVLTF. The CDR3 DNA reads TGTGCCAGCAGTTTGGTGTTTGGGGCCAACGTCCTGACTTTC.

J is TRBJ2-1 and V is TRBV2; D possibly uses TRBD1 or TRBD2 (5 bases each). The germline V gene encodes CDR1 SNHLY and CDR2 FYNNEI. CDR3 size: 16 residues. Trimming took off 6 bases at V and 4 bases at J, with 19 bases between the two ends. CDR3 nucleotide sequence: TGTGCCAGCAGCCACCCCCGGGACGAAGAATACAATGAGCAGTTCTTC. This encodes CASSHPRDEEYNEQFF.